The 30 T cell receptor beta chains presented below share a single source sample, sequenced in a study of blood T cell repertoires in COVID-19. Only in-frame clones appear in the TCRdb table, and some are missing; sequencing was by immunoSEQ multiplex PCR. The sample shows fewer than 250,000 clones, about 85% of them seen only once. Sequenced: peripheral blood. The receptors come from a woman of 80 years or more with COVID-19, enrolled during active disease.

The CDR3 DNA sequence: TGTGCCAGCAGGGGGGGGGACGCTCCCACAGATACGCAGTATTTT. As protein: CASRGGDAPTDTQYF. The rearrangement joins TRBV6-5 to TRBJ2-3, with TRBD2 identical over 7 bases. Germline V gene lookup returns CDR1 MNHEY and CDR2 SVGAGI. J lost 2 bases, V lost 6 bases, and 8 bases had no gene match. The CDR3 runs to 15 residues.

The chain is built from TRBV7-9 and TRBJ2-2; TRBD1 aligns across 10 bases. This CDR3 spans 15 amino acids. The germline gives CDR1 SEHNR, CDR2 FQNEAQ (reference sequence). With 2 bases clipped from V and 9 bases from J, the junction kept 6 bases outside the gene matches. CDR3 in amino acids: CASSLSPTGGWELFF. The CDR3 DNA reads TGTGCCAGCAGCTTATCCCCGACAGGGGGCTGGGAGCTGTTTTTT.

The chain couples TRBV7-8 to TRBJ1-1, with unresolved D. Germline assignment: CDR1 SGHVS and CDR2 FQNEAQ. This CDR3 has 13 residues. V lost 4 bases, J lost 2 bases, and 8 bases lay in between. The CDR3 nucleotides read TGTGCCAGCAGCTCGACATTTAACACTGAAGCTTTCTTT. Protein sequence: CASSSTFNTEAFF.

The V gene is TRBV9, the J gene TRBJ2-7; D perhaps matches TRBD2 (5 bases). Trimming shortened V by 0 bases and J by 3 bases, and 22 bases separated the two germline ends. This CDR3 is built from 18 residues. Germline V CDR1 and CDR2: SGDLS, YYNGEE. For the CDR3, the DNA is TGTGCCAGCAGCGTAGCTAGGTTCGGGAATTCCCCCATCTACGAGCAGTACGTC. Translated, it gives CASSVARFGNSPIYEQYV.

The chain's CDR3 is CASSWRRQVLIDTEAFF. Written as DNA, the CDR3 is TGTGCCAGCAGCTGGAGACGACAGGTGTTGATCGACACTGAAGCTTTCTTT. The V and J genes are TRBV5-8 and TRBJ1-1; TRBD1 is a possible D gene (6 bases). This CDR3 is 17 amino acids long. Germline values: CDR1 SGHTS, CDR2 YDEGEE. V was clipped by 3 bases and J by 3 bases, with 21 bases between them.

V gene TRBV2 combines with J gene TRBJ2-1; D ambiguous. V was clipped by 6 bases and J by 12 bases, with 9 bases between them. This CDR3 spans 10 amino acids. Germline CDR1 is SNHLY and CDR2 is FYNNEI. The CDR3 bases are TGTGCCAGCAGCGCCCCGGGGCAGTTCTTC. Its translation: CASSAPGQFF.

The V and J genes are TRBV18 and TRBJ2-7; TRBD1 matches 7 bases. The CDR3 has 13 amino acids. J was trimmed by 3 bases and V by 4 bases; bases with no gene match: 3. Germline V gives CDR1 KGHSH, CDR2 LQKENI. This chain's CDR3 is CASSQAGGYEQYF. In nucleotides, the CDR3 is TGTGCCAGCTCACAGGCAGGGGGCTACGAGCAGTACTTC.

The genes are TRBV28 and TRBJ1-1; no firm D call. Germline values: CDR1 MDHEN, CDR2 SYDVKM. Trimming took off 6 bases at V and 0 bases at J, with 11 bases between the two ends. The CDR3 sequence is 14 residues long. The DNA of the CDR3 is TGTGCCAGCAGAAGAGTCCCCATGAACACTGAAGCTTTCTTT. It is translated as CASRRVPMNTEAFF.

This chain links TRBV19 with TRBJ1-5; D possibly corresponds to TRBD1 (6 bases). Germline-derived CDR1 and CDR2 are LNHDA and SQIVND (reference sequence). This CDR3 has 14 amino acids. Trimming took 6 bases from V and 0 from J, leaving 9 bases between them. The CDR3 sequence is CASRQGHSNQPQHF. For the CDR3, the DNA is TGTGCCAGTAGGCAGGGACATAGCAATCAGCCCCAGCATTTT.

A few counts support this clone. The chain uses TRBV5-4 and TRBJ2-7; 7 bases map to TRBD1. The CDR3 runs 15 residues. V trimming: 4 bases; J trimming: 0 bases; junction bases outside the gene matches: 7. Per the germline V gene, CDR1 is SGHNT and CDR2 is YYREEE (reference sequence). This CDR3 is CASSLGQDSSYEQYF. The CDR3 nucleotides read TGTGCCAGCAGCCTTGGACAGGACAGCTCCTACGAGCAGTACTTC.

The chain is built from TRBV13 and TRBJ2-7; D may be TRBD2 (5 bases). The length of the CDR3 is 15 residues. CDR1 is PRHDT, CDR2 FYEKMQ, per germline (reference sequence). The V end was cut by 7 bases, the J end by 4 bases, with 20 bases between. CDR3 sequence: CASTFFPGDEYEQYV. The DNA for the CDR3 is TGTGCCAGCACCTTCTTTCCCGGGGATGAGTACGAGCAGTACGTC.

The chain joins TRBV6-5 to TRBJ1-3; a weak D match, TRBD1 (6 bases). CDR3 size: 15 residues. V lost 7 bases to trimming and J lost 2 bases, with 15 bases between them. From germline, CDR1 is MNHEY and CDR2 SVGAGI. CDR3 sequence (DNA): TGTGCCAGCACCAGGGGACAAACCCCTGGAAACACCATATATTTT. This gives the protein CASTRGQTPGNTIYF.

A single count supports this clone. The chain links TRBV19 to TRBJ1-2; a possible D gene is TRBD1 (6 bases). V was cut by 8 bases and J by 2 bases, with 18 bases left in between. CDR1 is LNHDA and CDR2 is SQIVND in the germline V gene (reference sequence). CDR3 size: 15 residues. As DNA, the CDR3 is TGTGCCAGTGGGAACAGGGTTTCTTCAAACTATGGCTACACCTTC. Its protein is CASGNRVSSNYGYTF.

The chain couples TRBV7-9 to TRBJ1-1; D may be TRBD1 (5 bases). The V gene lost 6 bases and the J gene lost 6 bases, with 17 bases spanning the gap. Germline CDR1 reads SEHNR; CDR2 reads FQNEAQ (reference sequence). This CDR3 comprises 14 residues. Here the CDR3 reads CASSGTTEQAEAFF. The CDR3 nucleotides read TGTGCCAGCAGTGGCACGACAGAGCAGGCTGAAGCTTTCTTT.

J is TRBJ2-5 and V is TRBV14; D is perhaps TRBD1 (6 bases). V shed 1 base and J shed 6 bases, with 12 bases lying between them. This CDR3 is 14 amino acids long. Per germline, CDR1 SGHDN and CDR2 FVKESK. In nucleotides, the CDR3 is TGTGCCAGCAGCCAAGCAGGGGCTGTGAAGACCCAGTACTTC. Its translation: CASSQAGAVKTQYF.

This rearrangement joins TRBV4-2 to TRBJ1-4; 10 bases match TRBD1. The CDR3 length is 16 residues. Germline V CDR1 and CDR2: LGHNA, YNFKEQ. Germline trimming cut 4 bases from V and 6 bases from J; bases unmatched to any gene: 8. The CDR3 DNA reads TGTGCCAGCAGCCCAATTCCCGGGACAGGGGATGAAAAACTGTTTTTT. As protein: CASSPIPGTGDEKLFF.

A single count supports this clone. The chain uses TRBV5-8 and TRBJ2-5, with TRBD1 matching 7 bases. The CDR3 is 14 residues long. CDR1 SGHTS and CDR2 YDEGEE come from the germline V gene. J gave up 7 bases and V 2 bases, and 8 bases lay outside the gene matches. DNA of the CDR3: TGTGCCAGCAGCTTAAGGACAGGCCTGTGGACCCAGTACTTC. It codes for CASSLRTGLWTQYF.

The chain joins TRBV5-1 to TRBJ1-1; 8 bases map to TRBD1. The V and J ends lost 4 bases and 1 base, in that order; junction bases with no gene match: 3. Germline V gene lookup returns CDR1 SGHRS and CDR2 YFSETQ. The CDR3 has 14 amino acids. This CDR3 is CASSPGGANTEAFF. The CDR3 bases are TGCGCCAGCAGCCCAGGGGGCGCGAACACTGAAGCTTTCTTT.

This clone was picked up one time. The chain employs TRBV10-3 and TRBJ1-1; the D gene is possibly TRBD1 (6 bases). The germline V gene has CDR1 ENHRY and CDR2 SYGVKD. V gave up 1 base and J gave up 7 bases, with 13 bases separating them. The CDR3 has 14 amino acids. CDR3: CAISEYQGKGEAFF. The CDR3 DNA reads as TGTGCCATCAGTGAGTATCAGGGGAAGGGTGAAGCTTTCTTT.

The chain is built from TRBV7-9 and TRBJ1-1; no clear D. This CDR3 has 15 residues. Germline V gene lookup returns CDR1 SEHNR and CDR2 FQNEAQ (reference sequence). The V gene lost 5 bases and the J gene lost 1 base, with 14 bases spanning the gap. CDR3 sequence (DNA): TGTGCCAGCAGCCGCACCGGGTCCCAGAACACTGAAGCTTTCTTT. Translation: CASSRTGSQNTEAFF.

The chain combines TRBV2 with TRBJ1-6; no clear D gene. The V end was cut by 1 base, the J end by 10 bases, with 14 bases between. Germline V gene sequence: CDR1 SNHLY, CDR2 FYNNEI. This CDR3 is 15 amino acids long. CDR3 DNA: TGTGCCAGCAGTGAAGACCCTTCGGAGTACTCACCCCTCCACTTT. It translates to CASSEDPSEYSPLHF.

The genes are TRBV3-1 (or the pseudogene TRBV3-2) and TRBJ1-1; 8 positions match TRBD1. This CDR3 is 15 amino acids long. Germline V lookup: CDR1 LGHDT, CDR2 YNNKEL (reference sequence). V trimming: 0 bases; J trimming: 5 bases; junction bases outside the gene matches: 5. CDR3 in amino acids: CASSQDRQGRTEAFF. In DNA, the CDR3 is TGTGCCAGCAGCCAAGATCGACAGGGGCGGACTGAAGCTTTCTTT.

The CDR3 spells CASSERQGAEAFF. The CDR3, as DNA: TGCGCCAGCAGTGAAAGACAGGGGGCTGAAGCTTTCTTT. J is TRBJ1-1 and V is TRBV10-1; 9 positions agree with TRBD1. This CDR3 is built from 13 residues. V was pared by 3 bases and J by 6 bases, with 2 bases of the junction left unmatched. The germline CDR1 and CDR2 sequences are WNHNN and SYGVQD (reference sequence).

This clone was observed a single time. The chain joins TRBV7-2 to TRBJ2-1; TRBD2 aligns across 8 bases. The CDR3 is 15 amino acids. The trim removed 8 bases at V and 0 bases at J, leaving 6 bases unmatched. CDR1 is SGHTA, CDR2 FQGNSA, per germline. CDR3 in amino acids: CASRGGTSSYNEQFF. Written as DNA, the CDR3 is TGTGCCAGCCGCGGGGGGACTAGCTCCTACAATGAGCAGTTCTTC.

The chain carries TRBV7-9 and TRBJ1-3, with D hard to call. V dropped 5 bases and J dropped 4 bases, with 21 bases sitting between them. CDR3 size: 17 residues. CDR1 and CDR2 from the germline V gene are SEHNR and FQNEAQ (reference sequence). The CDR3 bases are TGTGCCAGCAGCCGATGGTCTGGGCATGGTTCCGGAAACACCATATATTTT. This gives the protein CASSRWSGHGSGNTIYF.

V usage is TRBV11-2 and J usage is TRBJ2-5, with 8 bases fitting TRBD2. The CDR3 totals 15 residues. Germline V gene data show CDR1 as SGHAT and CDR2 as FQNNGV. The trim removed 1 base at V and 2 bases at J, leaving 3 bases unmatched. CDR3 bases: TGTGCCAGCAGCTTAGTGATAGCGGGGCAAGAGACCCAGTACTTC. Its translation: CASSLVIAGQETQYF.

This clone was detected only once. The gene calls are TRBV19 and TRBJ1-4; D unclear. V was clipped by 5 bases and J by 8 bases, with 12 bases between them. Germline V gene lookup returns CDR1 LNHDA and CDR2 SQIVND (reference sequence). The CDR3 extends over 13 amino acids. The CDR3 nucleotides are TGTGCCAGTAGTCCGCGATTCTGGGAAAAACTGTTTTTT. It specifies CASSPRFWEKLFF.

This chain uses TRBV10-3 with TRBJ1-5; no reliable D call. The CDR3 is 14 residues long. V lost 2 bases and J lost 6, with 11 bases in between. Germline CDR1 is ENHRY and CDR2 is SYGVKD. The CDR3 loop reads CAISEGQAGQPQHF. The DNA for the CDR3 is TGTGCCATCAGTGAGGGTCAGGCCGGTCAGCCCCAGCATTTT.

This clone was counted a single time. The rearrangement links TRBV5-1 to TRBJ2-7; D remains ambiguous. CDR1 is SGHRS, CDR2 YFSETQ, per germline. V was clipped by 0 bases and J by 3 bases, with 10 bases between them. This CDR3 is built from 14 residues. The CDR3 loop is CASSLGQTFYEQYF. DNA for the CDR3: TGCGCCAGCAGCTTGGGACAAACCTTCTACGAGCAGTACTTC. Together with reference TRBV5-1 and TRBJ2-7, the CDR3 gives the full variable domain: KAGVTQTPRYLIKTRGQQVTLSCSPISGHRSVSWYQQTPGQGLQFLFEYFSETQRNKGNFPGRFSGRQFSNSRSEMNVSTLELGDSALYLCASSLGQTFYEQYFGPGTRLTVT.

This sequence joins TRBV7-9 and TRBJ2-1; TRBD2 aligns across 11 bases. The CDR3 covers 18 residues. Germline CDR1 SEHNR, CDR2 FQNEAQ (reference sequence). J lost 9 bases, V lost 4 bases, and 17 bases had no gene match. CDR3 amino acids: CASSYPQISGGAGGEQFF. CDR3 nucleotides: TGTGCCAGCAGCTACCCCCAAATTAGCGGGGGGGCCGGCGGTGAGCAGTTCTTC.